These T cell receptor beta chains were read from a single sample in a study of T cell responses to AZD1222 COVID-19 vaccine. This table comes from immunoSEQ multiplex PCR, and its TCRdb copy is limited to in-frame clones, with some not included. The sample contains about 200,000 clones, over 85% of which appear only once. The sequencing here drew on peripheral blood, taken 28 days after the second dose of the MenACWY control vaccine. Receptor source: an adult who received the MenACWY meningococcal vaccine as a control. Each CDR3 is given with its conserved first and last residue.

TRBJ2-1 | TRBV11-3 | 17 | CASSYPHSGRDYNEQFF
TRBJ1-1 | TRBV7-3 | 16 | CASRRDSGRGSTEAFF
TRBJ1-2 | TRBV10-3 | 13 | CAISEGPHDGYTF
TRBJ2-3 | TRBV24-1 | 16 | CATPSSSGNHTDTQYF
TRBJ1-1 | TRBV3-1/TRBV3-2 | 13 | CASSQGTYTEAFF
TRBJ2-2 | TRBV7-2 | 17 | CASRLAGGPANTGELFF
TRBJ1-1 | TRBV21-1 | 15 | CASSKVRNRGTEAFF
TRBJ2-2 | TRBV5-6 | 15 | CASSPRDRANGELFF
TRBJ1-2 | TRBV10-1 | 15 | CASRWDRVQGYGYTF
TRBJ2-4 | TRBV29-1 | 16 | CSVEDLEGAGRNIQYF
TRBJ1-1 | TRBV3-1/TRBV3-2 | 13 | CASSQATRTEAFF
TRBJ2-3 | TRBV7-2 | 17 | CASSLSLAGRGTDTQYF
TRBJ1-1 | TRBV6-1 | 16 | CASSGRQGAKNTEAFF
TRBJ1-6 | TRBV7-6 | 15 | CASRRDREHNSPLHF
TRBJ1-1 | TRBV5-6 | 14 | CASSLAWGGTEAFF
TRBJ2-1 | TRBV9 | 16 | CASSLGLAGAYNEQFF